The 19 T cell receptor beta chains below were found in one sample sequenced in a study of blood T cells in healthy people across ages. The authors ran a second PCR of roughly 7 to 11 cycles using a sample-barcoded 5' primer and a J-beta primer mix. TCRdb reprocessed the 5' RACE reads with MiXCR, giving one entry per CDR3 protein. The sample contains around 850,000 distinct CDR3 sequences, around 36% of which appear only once. Sequencing was carried out using blood. These receptors originate from a man younger than 35 in good health.

In its sample, this clonotype was seen a few times. The chain joins TRBV12-3 or TRBV12-4 to TRBJ1-2, with a possible D match to TRBD1 (6 bases). The CDR3 sequence is 15 residues long. Between the trimmed V and J ends, which lost 6 bases and 4 bases, there was a span of 18 bases. In nucleotides, the CDR3 is TGTGCCAGCAGAACGGCGATGGGGGGCTTCTATGGCTACACCTTC. Translating gives CASRTAMGGFYGYTF.

At least ten counts were recorded for this clonotype. The V call is TRBV4-3, the J call TRBJ1-2; no definite D call. V lost 0 bases and J 3 bases, leaving 17 bases between the germline ends. The CDR3 contains 17 residues. Germline-derived CDR1 and CDR2 are LGHNA and YSLEER. CDR3 DNA: TGCGCCAGCAGCCAAGATAGTTCGGAGGGCAGGTACTATGGCTACACCTTC. It specifies CASSQDSSEGRYYGYTF.

About this clonotype: One end of the junction varies from germline; a read error may be responsible. The DNA of the CDR3 is TGCGCCACATGTCTCGGGCCTAGCACAGATGCGCAGTATTTT. Its translation: CATCLGPSTDAQYF. The gene calls are TRBV5-1 and TRBJ2-3; perhaps TRBD2 as D (5 bases). The germline V gene has CDR1 SGHRS and CDR2 YFSETQ. The CDR3 extends over 14 amino acids.

The V and J genes are TRBV4-2 and TRBJ1-6; D is unclear. Germline loops: CDR1 LGHNA, CDR2 YNFKEQ. This CDR3 contains 14 residues. Between the trimmed V and J ends, which lost 4 bases and 4 bases, there was a span of 8 bases. CDR3 DNA sequence: TGTGCCAGCAGCCTTGACGCGTATAATTCACCCCTCCACTTT. Protein product: CASSLDAYNSPLHF.

V usage is TRBV12-3 or TRBV12-4 and J usage is TRBJ2-2, with 8 bases matching TRBD1. V gave up 3 bases and J gave up 6 bases; unmatched junction bases: 9. CDR3 length: 16 residues. The CDR3 DNA sequence: TGTGCCAGCAGTTTCGGGACAGGAGATTTGGCCGGGGAGCTGTTTTTT. Translating it yields CASSFGTGDLAGELFF.

This clonotype was picked up a small number of times. The V and J genes are TRBV10-3 and TRBJ2-3; TRBD2 aligns across 9 bases. CDR3 length: 15 residues. The germline V gene has CDR1 ENHRY and CDR2 SYGVKD. Unmatched junction bases numbered 5, after V lost 5 bases and J lost 2 bases. As DNA, the CDR3 is TGTGCCATCAGTCCAATAGCGGGGGCCACAGATACGCAGTATTTT. Protein sequence: CAISPIAGATDTQYF.

The chain recombines TRBV4-2 with TRBJ2-3, with 13 bases fitting TRBD2. With V trimmed by 0 bases and J by 2 bases, 14 bases remained unmatched. CDR3 length equals 21 residues. Germline V lookup: CDR1 LGHNA, CDR2 YNFKEQ. CDR3: CASSQELTSGGARVPTDTQYF. The CDR3 DNA sequence: TGTGCCAGCAGCCAAGAGTTAACTAGCGGGGGGGCTAGGGTTCCCACAGATACGCAGTATTTT.

This clonotype turned up a few times. CDR3 sequence reads: CSARIPAGSADTQYF. The CDR3 nucleotides read TGCAGTGCTAGAATACCAGCGGGTAGTGCAGATACGCAGTATTTT. The chain carries TRBV20-1 and TRBJ2-3; a weak D match, TRBD2 (6 bases). Trimming left V 2 bases short and J 4 bases short, with 16 bases between. The CDR3 spans 15 residues. Germline V gene data show CDR1 as DFQATT and CDR2 as SNEGSKA (reference sequence).

This clonotype was seen a handful of times. The V call is TRBV7-2, the J call TRBJ2-1, with 9 positions matching TRBD2. The J segment lost 8 bases and the V segment lost 1 base, leaving 6 bases of the junction unmatched. CDR1 is SGHTA, CDR2 FQGNSA, per germline. The CDR3 runs to 15 residues. CDR3 in amino acids: CASSLGGGAIDEQFF. The CDR3 nucleotides read TGTGCCAGCAGCTTAGGCGGGGGGGCCATCGATGAGCAGTTCTTC. Variable domain in full (rest from reference TRBV7-2 and TRBJ2-1): GAGVSQSPSNKVTEKGKDVELRCDPISGHTALYWYRQSLGQGLEFLIYFQGNSAPDKSGLPSDRFSAERTGGSVSTLTIQRTQQEDSAVYLCASSLGGGAIDEQFFGPGTRLTVL.

The chain is built from TRBV10-3 and TRBJ1-1; no clear D. This CDR3 has 12 residues. The germline CDR1 and CDR2 sequences are ENHRY and SYGVKD. The germline V and J ends were trimmed by 10 bases and 2 bases, with 11 bases remaining between them. CDR3 in amino acids: CATRNENTEAFF. Written as DNA, the CDR3 is TGTGCCACCCGAAACGAAAACACTGAAGCTTTCTTT.

The chain is built from TRBV30 and TRBJ2-1; 9 bases fit TRBD1. With 8 bases clipped from V and 7 bases from J, the junction kept 9 bases outside the gene matches. The CDR3 spans 13 residues. In germline, CDR1 is GTSNPN, CDR2 SVGIG (reference sequence). The CDR3 loop reads CAVRQGVFNEQFF. The CDR3, as DNA: TGTGCCGTAAGACAGGGGGTTTTTAATGAGCAGTTCTTC.

The chain joins TRBV9 to TRBJ1-2; D gene ambiguous. Per germline, CDR1 SGDLS and CDR2 YYNGEE. There are 15 residues in the CDR3. The ends were cut back, 3 bases at V and 8 bases at J, with 20 bases in the middle. The CDR3 here is CASSDPLMAPSGYTF. The CDR3 DNA reads TGTGCCAGCAGCGACCCCCTAATGGCCCCGTCGGGCTACACCTTC.

This chain uses TRBV11-1 with TRBJ2-1; unclear D gene. V lost 5 bases, J lost 5 bases, and 16 bases lay in between. From germline, CDR1 is SGHAT and CDR2 FQDESV (reference sequence). This CDR3 region has 15 residues. In DNA form, the CDR3 reads TGTGCCAGCAGCCGGAGTGGTGGGGTACACAATGAGCAGTTCTTC. Protein product: CASSRSGGVHNEQFF.

In its sample, this clonotype was seen a few times. J is TRBJ2-1 and V is TRBV20-1, with 11 bases fitting TRBD2. This CDR3 region has 15 residues. J gave up 7 bases and V 3 bases, and 8 bases lay outside the gene matches. Germline assignment: CDR1 DFQATT and CDR2 SNEGSKA (reference sequence). CDR3 amino acids: CSASITGLAVNEQFF. The DNA of the CDR3 is TGCAGTGCTAGTATAACGGGACTAGCGGTAAATGAGCAGTTCTTC.

CDR3 region: CATKGPGGNNEQFF. The CDR3 DNA reads as TGTGCCACCAAGGGCCCAGGGGGAAACAATGAGCAGTTCTTC. The genes are TRBV24-1 and TRBJ2-1; TRBD1 matches 7 bases. Germline CDR1 reads KGHDR; CDR2 reads SFDVKD. There are 14 residues in the CDR3. J was trimmed by 5 bases and V by 8 bases; bases with no gene match: 8.

The chain links TRBV20-1 to TRBJ2-1; D remains unclear. The germline CDR1 and CDR2 sequences are DFQATT and SNEGSKA (reference sequence). The CDR3 loop spans 16 amino acids. The V end lost 3 bases, the J end lost 6 bases, and 21 bases lay between the germline ends. Here the CDR3 DNA reads TGCAGTGCTAGTCTGTCAGTTGGGGTTAGACGCAATGAGCAGTTCTTC. Translating gives CSASLSVGVRRNEQFF.

There are many counts of this clonotype. This sequence joins TRBV7-2 and TRBJ2-7, with 13 nucleotides matching TRBD2. The CDR3 is 15 amino acids. In germline, CDR1 is SGHTA, CDR2 FQGNSA. V shed 5 bases, J shed 2 bases, and the junction held 3 bases outside the gene matches. The CDR3 DNA reads as TGTGCCAGCAGCAAGACTAGCGGGGGGACCTACGAGCAGTACTTC. Translation gives CASSKTSGGTYEQYF.

This clonotype was found many times. This rearrangement joins TRBV12-3 or TRBV12-4 to TRBJ2-3; possibly TRBD2 for D (6 bases). V dropped 6 bases and J dropped 2 bases, with 15 bases sitting between them. CDR3 length equals 15 residues. The CDR3 nucleotides read TGTGCCAGCAGGGGGTGGGGGGTCCCCACAGATACGCAGTATTTT. Protein: CASRGWGVPTDTQYF.

This clonotype came up a few times. The rearrangement joins TRBV20-1 to TRBJ1-2; 9 nucleotides line up with TRBD1. Germline CDR1 is DFQATT and CDR2 is SNEGSKA (reference sequence). The junction had 6 bases not matched to a gene; V was cut back by 3 bases and J by 4 bases. This CDR3 contains 14 residues. CDR3 protein: CSASSGQGVYGYTF. In DNA, the CDR3 is TGCAGTGCTAGTTCGGGACAGGGTGTCTATGGCTACACCTTC.